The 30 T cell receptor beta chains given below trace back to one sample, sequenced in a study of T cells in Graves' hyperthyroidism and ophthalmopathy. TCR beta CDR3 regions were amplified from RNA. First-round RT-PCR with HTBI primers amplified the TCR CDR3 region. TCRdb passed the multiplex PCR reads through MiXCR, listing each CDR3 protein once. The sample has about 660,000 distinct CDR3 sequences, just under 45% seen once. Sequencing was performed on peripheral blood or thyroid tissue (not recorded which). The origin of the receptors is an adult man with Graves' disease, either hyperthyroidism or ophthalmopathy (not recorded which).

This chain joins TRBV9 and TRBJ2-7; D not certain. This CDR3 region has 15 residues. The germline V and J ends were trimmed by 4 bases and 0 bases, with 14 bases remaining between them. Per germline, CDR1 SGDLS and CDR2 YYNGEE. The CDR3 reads CASSQDPVSSYEQYF. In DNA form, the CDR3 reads TGTGCCAGCAGCCAAGATCCGGTTAGCTCCTACGAGCAGTACTTC.

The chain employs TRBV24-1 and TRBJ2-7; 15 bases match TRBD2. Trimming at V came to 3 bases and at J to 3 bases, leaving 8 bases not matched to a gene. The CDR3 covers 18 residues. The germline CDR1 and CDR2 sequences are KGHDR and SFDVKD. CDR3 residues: CATSDGGLAGGNGYEQYF. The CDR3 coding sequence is TGTGCCACCAGTGATGGGGGACTAGCGGGAGGTAATGGCTACGAGCAGTACTTC.

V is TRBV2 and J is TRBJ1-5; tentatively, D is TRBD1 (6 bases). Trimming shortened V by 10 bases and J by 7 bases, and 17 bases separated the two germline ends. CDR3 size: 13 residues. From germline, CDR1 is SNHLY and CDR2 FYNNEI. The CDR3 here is CANSQGFGQPQHF. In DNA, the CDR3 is TGTGCCAACTCACAGGGATTCGGACAGCCCCAGCATTTT.

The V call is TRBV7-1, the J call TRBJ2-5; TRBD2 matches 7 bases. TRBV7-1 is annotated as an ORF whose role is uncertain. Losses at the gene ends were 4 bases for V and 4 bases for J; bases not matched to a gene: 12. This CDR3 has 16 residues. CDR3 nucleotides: TGTGCCAGCAGCTACTCTCCCGGGGGGAAGGGAGAGACCCAGTACTTC. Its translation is CASSYSPGGKGETQYF.

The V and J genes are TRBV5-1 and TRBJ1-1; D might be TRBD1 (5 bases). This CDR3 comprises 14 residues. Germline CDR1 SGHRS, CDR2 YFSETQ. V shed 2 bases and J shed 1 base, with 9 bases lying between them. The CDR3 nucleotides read TGCGCCAGCAGCTTTACTCAGGGGAACACTGAAGCTTTCTTT. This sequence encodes CASSFTQGNTEAFF.

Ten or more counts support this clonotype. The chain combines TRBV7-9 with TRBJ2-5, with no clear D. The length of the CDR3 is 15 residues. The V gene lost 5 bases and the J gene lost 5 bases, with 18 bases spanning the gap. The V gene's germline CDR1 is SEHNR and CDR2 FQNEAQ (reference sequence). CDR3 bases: TGTGCCAGCAGCCCCGTAGGAGCAGTTGAGGAGACCCAGTACTTC. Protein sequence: CASSPVGAVEETQYF.

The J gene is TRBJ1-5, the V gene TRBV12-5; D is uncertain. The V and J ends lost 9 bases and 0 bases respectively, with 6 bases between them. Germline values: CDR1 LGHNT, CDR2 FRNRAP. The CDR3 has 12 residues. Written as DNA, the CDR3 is TGTGCTAGAGGAGATAGCAATCAGCCCCAGCATTTT. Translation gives CARGDSNQPQHF. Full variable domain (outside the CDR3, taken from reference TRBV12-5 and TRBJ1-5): DARVTQTPRHKVTEMGQEVTMRCQPILGHNTVFWYRQTMMQGLELLAYFRNRAPLDDSGMPKDRFSAEMPDATLATLKIQPSEPRDSAVYFCARGDSNQPQHFGDGTRLSIL.

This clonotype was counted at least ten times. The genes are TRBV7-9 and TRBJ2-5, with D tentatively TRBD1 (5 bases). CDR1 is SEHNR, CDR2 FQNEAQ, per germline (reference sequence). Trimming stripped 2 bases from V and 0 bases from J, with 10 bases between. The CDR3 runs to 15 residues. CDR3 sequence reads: CASSLSDSDQETQYF. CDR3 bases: TGTGCCAGCAGCTTATCCGACAGCGACCAAGAGACCCAGTACTTC.

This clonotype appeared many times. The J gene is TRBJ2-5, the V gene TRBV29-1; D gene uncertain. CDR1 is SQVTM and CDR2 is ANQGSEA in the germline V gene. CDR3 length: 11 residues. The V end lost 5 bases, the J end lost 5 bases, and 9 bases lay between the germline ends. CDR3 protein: CSVLDLETQYF. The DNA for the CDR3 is TGCAGCGTTCTAGATCTCGAGACCCAGTACTTC.

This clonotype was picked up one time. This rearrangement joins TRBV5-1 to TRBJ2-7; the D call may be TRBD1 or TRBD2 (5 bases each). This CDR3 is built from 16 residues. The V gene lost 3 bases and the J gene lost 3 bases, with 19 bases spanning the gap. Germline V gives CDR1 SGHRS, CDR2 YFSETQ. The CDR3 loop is CASSSITGAPDYEQYF. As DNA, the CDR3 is TGCGCCAGCAGCTCCATTACCGGGGCGCCCGACTACGAGCAGTACTTC.

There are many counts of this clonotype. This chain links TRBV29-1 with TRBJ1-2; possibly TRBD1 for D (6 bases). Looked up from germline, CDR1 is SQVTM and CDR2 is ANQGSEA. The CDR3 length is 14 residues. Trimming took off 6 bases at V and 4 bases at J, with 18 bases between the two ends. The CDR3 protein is CSVITDRSGYGYTF. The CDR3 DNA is TGCAGCGTCATCACTGACAGGTCGGGCTATGGCTACACCTTC. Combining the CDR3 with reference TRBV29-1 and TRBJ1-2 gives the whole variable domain SAVISQKPSRDICQRGTSLTIQCQVDSQVTMMFWYRQQPGQSLTLIATANQGSEATYESGFVIDKFPISRPNLTFSTLTVSNMSPEDSSIYLCSVITDRSGYGYTFGSGTRLTVV.

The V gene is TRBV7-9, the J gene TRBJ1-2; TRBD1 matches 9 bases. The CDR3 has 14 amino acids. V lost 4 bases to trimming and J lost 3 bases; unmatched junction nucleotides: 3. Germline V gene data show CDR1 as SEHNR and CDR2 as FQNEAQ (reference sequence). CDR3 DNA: TGTGCCAGCAGCTCTCGGGACAGGGACTATGGCTACACCTTC. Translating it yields CASSSRDRDYGYTF.

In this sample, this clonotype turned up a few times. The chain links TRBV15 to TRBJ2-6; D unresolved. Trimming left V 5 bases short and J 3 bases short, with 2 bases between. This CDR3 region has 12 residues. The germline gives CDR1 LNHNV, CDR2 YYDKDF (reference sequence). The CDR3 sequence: CATSGGANVLTF. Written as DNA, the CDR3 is TGTGCCACCAGCGGTGGGGCCAACGTCCTGACTTTC.

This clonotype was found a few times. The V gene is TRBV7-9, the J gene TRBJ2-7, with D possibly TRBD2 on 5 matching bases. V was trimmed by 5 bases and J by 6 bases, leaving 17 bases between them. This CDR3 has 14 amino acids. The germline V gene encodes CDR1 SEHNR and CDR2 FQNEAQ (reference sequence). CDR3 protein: CASSPALFEGEQYF. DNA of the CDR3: TGTGCCAGCAGCCCGGCCCTTTTCGAGGGCGAGCAGTACTTC.

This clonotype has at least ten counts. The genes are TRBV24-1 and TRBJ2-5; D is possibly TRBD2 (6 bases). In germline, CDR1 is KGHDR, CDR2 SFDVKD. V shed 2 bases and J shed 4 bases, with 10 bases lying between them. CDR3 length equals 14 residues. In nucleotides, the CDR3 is TGTGCCACCAGTGATTCAACGGGGGTAGAGACCCAGTACTTC. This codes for CATSDSTGVETQYF.

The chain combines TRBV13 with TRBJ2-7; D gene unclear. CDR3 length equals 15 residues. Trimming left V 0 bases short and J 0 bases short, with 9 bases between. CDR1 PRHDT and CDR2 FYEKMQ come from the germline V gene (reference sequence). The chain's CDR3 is CASSLGGSPSYEQYF. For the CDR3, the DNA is TGTGCCAGCAGCTTAGGGGGATCCCCCTCCTACGAGCAGTACTTC.

CDR3 sequence: CAVVRTSGTEQYF. The CDR3 region has the DNA TGTGCCGTCGTACGGACTAGCGGGACCGAGCAGTACTTC. This chain connects TRBV7-8 to TRBJ2-7; 12 bases are a match to TRBD2. Germline trimming cut 11 bases from V and 6 bases from J; bases unmatched to any gene: 8. The length of the CDR3 is 13 residues. Germline V lookup: CDR1 SGHVS, CDR2 FQNEAQ.

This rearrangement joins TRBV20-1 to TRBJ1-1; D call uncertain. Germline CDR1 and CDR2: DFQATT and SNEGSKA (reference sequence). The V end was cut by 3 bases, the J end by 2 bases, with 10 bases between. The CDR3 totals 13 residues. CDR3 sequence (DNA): TGCAGTGCTAGTCAGTCTGGAAACACTGAAGCTTTCTTT. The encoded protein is CSASQSGNTEAFF.

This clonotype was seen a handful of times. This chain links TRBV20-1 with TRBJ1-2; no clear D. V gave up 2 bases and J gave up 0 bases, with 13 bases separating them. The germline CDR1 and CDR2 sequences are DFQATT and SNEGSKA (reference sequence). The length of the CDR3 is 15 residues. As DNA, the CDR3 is TGCAGTGCTAGACCCCCGGACCTCCCTAACTATGGCTACACCTTC. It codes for CSARPPDLPNYGYTF.

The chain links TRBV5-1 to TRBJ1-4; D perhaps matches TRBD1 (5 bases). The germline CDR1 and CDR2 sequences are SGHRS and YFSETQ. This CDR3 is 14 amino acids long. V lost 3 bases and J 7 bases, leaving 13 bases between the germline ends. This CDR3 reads CASSSGGWTEKLFF. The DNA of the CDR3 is TGCGCCAGCAGCTCGGGGGGGTGGACTGAAAAACTGTTTTTT.

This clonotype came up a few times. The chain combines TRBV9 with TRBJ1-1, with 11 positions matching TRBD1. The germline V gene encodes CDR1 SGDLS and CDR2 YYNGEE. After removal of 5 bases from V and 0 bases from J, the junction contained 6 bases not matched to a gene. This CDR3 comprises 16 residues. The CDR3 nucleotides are TGTGCCAGCAGTCTAGGACAGGGGGCTTTGAACACTGAAGCTTTCTTT. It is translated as CASSLGQGALNTEAFF.

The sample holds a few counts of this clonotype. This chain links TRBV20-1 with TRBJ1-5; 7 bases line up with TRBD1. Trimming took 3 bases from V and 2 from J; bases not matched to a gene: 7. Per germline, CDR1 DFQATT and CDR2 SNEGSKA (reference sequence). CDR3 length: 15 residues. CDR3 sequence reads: CSARERDSRNQPQHF. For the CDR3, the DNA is TGCAGTGCTAGGGAGAGGGACAGTCGCAATCAGCCCCAGCATTTT.

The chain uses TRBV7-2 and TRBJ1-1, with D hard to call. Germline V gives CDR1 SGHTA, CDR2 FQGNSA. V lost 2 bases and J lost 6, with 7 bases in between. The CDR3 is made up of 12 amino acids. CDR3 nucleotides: TGTGCCAGCAGCTTACTAGTCTCTGAAGCTTTCTTT. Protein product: CASSLLVSEAFF.

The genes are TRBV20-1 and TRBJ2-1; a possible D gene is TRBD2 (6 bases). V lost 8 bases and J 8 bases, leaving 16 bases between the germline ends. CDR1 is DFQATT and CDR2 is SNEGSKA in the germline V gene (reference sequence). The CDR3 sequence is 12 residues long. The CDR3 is CSTGTPMDEQFF. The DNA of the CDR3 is TGCAGTACCGGGACTCCCATGGATGAGCAGTTCTTC.

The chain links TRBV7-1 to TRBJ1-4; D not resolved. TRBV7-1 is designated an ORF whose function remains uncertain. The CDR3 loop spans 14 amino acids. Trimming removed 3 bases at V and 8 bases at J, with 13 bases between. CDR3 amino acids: CASSSGVIREKLFF. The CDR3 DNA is TGTGCCAGCAGCTCCGGGGTAATAAGGGAAAAACTGTTTTTT.

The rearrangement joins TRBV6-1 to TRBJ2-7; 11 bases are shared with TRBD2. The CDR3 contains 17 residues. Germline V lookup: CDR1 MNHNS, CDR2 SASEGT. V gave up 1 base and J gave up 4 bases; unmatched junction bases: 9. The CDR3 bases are TGTGCCAGCAGTGAAGAATCCGGGACTAGCGGCCTATACGAGCAGTACTTC. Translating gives CASSEESGTSGLYEQYF.

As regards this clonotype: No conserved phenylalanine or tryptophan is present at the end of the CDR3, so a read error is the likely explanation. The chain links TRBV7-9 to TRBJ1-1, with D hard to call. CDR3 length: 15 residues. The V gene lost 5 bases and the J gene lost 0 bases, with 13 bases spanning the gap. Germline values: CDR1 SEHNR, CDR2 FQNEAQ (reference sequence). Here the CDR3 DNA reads TGTGCCAGCAGCCCCGGTCTGCCTCTGAACACTGAAGCTTTCCTT. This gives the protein CASSPGLPLNTEAFL.

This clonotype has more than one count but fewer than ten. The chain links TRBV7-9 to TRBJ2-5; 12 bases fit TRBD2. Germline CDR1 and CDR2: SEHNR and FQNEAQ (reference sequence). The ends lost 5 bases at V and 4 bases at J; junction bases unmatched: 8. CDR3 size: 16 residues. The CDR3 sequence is CASSQTALAGGETQYF. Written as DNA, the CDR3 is TGTGCCAGCAGCCAAACAGCACTAGCGGGAGGAGAGACCCAGTACTTC. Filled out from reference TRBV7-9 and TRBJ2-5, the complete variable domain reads DTGVSQNPRHKITKRGQNVTFRCDPISEHNRLYWYRQTLGQGPEFLTYFQNEAQLEKSRLLSDRFSAERPKGSFSTLEIQRTEQGDSAMYLCASSQTALAGGETQYFGPGTRLLVL.

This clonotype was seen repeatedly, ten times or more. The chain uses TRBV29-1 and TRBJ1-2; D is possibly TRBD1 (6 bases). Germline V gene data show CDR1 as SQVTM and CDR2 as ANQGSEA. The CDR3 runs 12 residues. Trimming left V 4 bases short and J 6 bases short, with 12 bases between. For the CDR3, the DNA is TGCAGCGTTGGAGGGGGAGGGGATGGCTACACCTTC. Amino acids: CSVGGGGDGYTF.

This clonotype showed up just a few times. The DNA of the CDR3 is TGTGCCAGCAGCTTGTATACAGGGGGAGTTGGAAACACCATATATTTT. Residues: CASSLYTGGVGNTIYF. This sequence joins TRBV5-4 and TRBJ1-3; TRBD1 matches 8 bases. This CDR3 is built from 16 residues. Trimming at V came to 1 base and at J to 3 bases, leaving 6 bases not matched to a gene. Germline V gene lookup returns CDR1 SGHNT and CDR2 YYREEE (reference sequence).